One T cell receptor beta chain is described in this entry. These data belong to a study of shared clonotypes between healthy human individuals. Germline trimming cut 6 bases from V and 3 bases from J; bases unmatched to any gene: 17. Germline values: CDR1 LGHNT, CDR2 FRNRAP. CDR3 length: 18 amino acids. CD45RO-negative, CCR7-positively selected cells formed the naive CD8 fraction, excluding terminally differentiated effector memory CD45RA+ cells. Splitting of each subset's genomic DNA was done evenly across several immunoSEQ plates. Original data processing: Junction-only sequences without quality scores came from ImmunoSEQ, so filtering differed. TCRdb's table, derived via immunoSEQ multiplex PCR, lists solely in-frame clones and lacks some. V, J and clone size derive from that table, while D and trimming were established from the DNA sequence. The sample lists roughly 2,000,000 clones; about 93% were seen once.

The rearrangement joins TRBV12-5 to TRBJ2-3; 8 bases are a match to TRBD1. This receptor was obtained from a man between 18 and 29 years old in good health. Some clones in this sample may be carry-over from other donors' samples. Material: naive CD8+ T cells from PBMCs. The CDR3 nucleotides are TGTGCTAGTGGAACCCGCCCTTTGACAGGGGAAAGGACAGATACGCAGTATTTT. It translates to CASGTRPLTGERTDTQYF.